This TCR beta chain is drawn from a study of post-analysis software for immune sequencing data. Study background: The cohort encompassed relapsing-remitting, secondary progressive and progressive-relapsing multiple sclerosis disease courses. Points from the study as a whole: Among multiple sclerosis patients, normalized Chao1 diversity was significantly below that of controls. Among roughly 5 TRBV segments more frequent in patients than controls were TRBV5-6, TRBV5-1 and TRBV20-1.

Presence of unique molecular identifiers characterized the TCR beta cDNA libraries. Roughly 500,000 cDNA molecules were obtained from approximately 1 to 10 million T cells. TCRdb itself ran the PCR reads through MiXCR, one entry per CDR3 protein. The repertoire holds hundreds of thousands of distinct CDR3 sequences, approximately 53% seen once, with 4.6% in the top ten. This CDR3 is built from 15 residues. Trimming left V 4 bases short and J 9 bases short, with 19 bases between. In germline, CDR1 is LGHDT, CDR2 YNNKEL (reference sequence). Note on this clonotype: Antigen specificity is unknown.

The sequenced material came from blood. The chain uses TRBV3-1 and TRBJ2-1; TRBD2 is a possible D gene (5 bases). This receptor was obtained from a girl aged 10 to 17 with multiple sclerosis. CDR3 sequence reads: CASSPRPAAGSEQFF. The DNA for the CDR3 is TGTGCCAGCAGCCCCCGACCGGCTGCGGGTTCTGAGCAGTTCTTC.